These T cell receptor beta chains were read from a single sample in a study of blood T cell repertoires in COVID-19. Sequencing used immunoSEQ multiplex PCR; TCRdb keeps in-frame clones, though not all of them. This sample has hundreds of thousands of clones; more than 70% occur once, and the top ten carry roughly 1.2%. Specimen: PBMCs or T cells enriched from blood (not recorded which). Receptor source: a middle-aged woman with acute COVID-19. Both conserved end residues are part of each CDR3. The D gene is left open where the match is weak. A clone size is listed for some rows: how often the clone was seen (once, few, many), or a class if it is expanded.

TRBV18	.	TRBD1	19	TRBJ1-3	TGTGCCAGCTCACCAGGACGCCTGGGACAGGGGGCGTCTGGAAACACCATATATTTT	CASSPGRLGQGASGNTIYF
TRBV27	.	.	13	TRBJ1-3	TGTGCCAGCAGCCCGAGGTCTGGAAACACCATATATTTT	CASSPRSGNTIYF
TRBV30	.	.	14	TRBJ2-2	TGTGCCTGGAATTCAGGGCTAGCGATCGGGGAGCTGTTTTTT	CAWNSGLAIGELFF
TRBV25-1	.	.	14	TRBJ1-1	TGTGCCAGCAGTGCCCGCCGGGGGGGAGCTGAAGCTTTCTTT	CASSARRGGAEAFF
TRBV19	few	.	15	TRBJ1-2	TGTGCCAGTAGTATAGGAGGCAGGGGACCGTATGGCTACACCTTC	CASSIGGRGPYGYTF
TRBV3-1/TRBV3-2	.	.	15	TRBJ1-1	TGTGCCAGCAGCCAAGATCCCGGGACAAACACTGAAGCTTTCTTT	CASSQDPGTNTEAFF
TRBV29-1	.	.	14	TRBJ2-7	TGCAGCGTGGGTGTGCGGGCGGGGAACTACGAGCAGTACTTC	CSVGVRAGNYEQYF
TRBV4-1	.	.	13	TRBJ2-4	TGCGCCAGCAGCCAAGTTGGCGGAAACATTCAGTACTTC	CASSQVGGNIQYF
TRBV5-1	.	TRBD1	15	TRBJ1-5	TGCGCCAGCAGCTTAAACCCAGGGGGCTATCAGCCCCAGCATTTT	CASSLNPGGYQPQHF
TRBV7-2	once	.	15	TRBJ1-2	TGTGCCAGCAGCCAACAGGGAACCTACAACTATGGCTACACCTTC	CASSQQGTYNYGYTF
TRBV7-2	.	TRBD2	15	TRBJ2-5	TGTGCCAGCAGCTTCACCCGTGGCGGGAGTACGGCCCAGTACTTC	CASSFTRGGSTAQYF
TRBV5-4	.	TRBD2	16	TRBJ2-5	TGTGCCAGCAGCTTGAGGCGGGAGGAGGGTGGGGAGACCCAGTACTTC	CASSLRREEGGETQYF
TRBV30	once	.	11	TRBJ1-1	TGTTACGGGGGGTTGAACACTGAAGCTTTCTTT	CYGGLNTEAFF
TRBV30	.	.	12	TRBJ2-1	TGTGCCTGGAGTTTCGGAGCTAGCCGAGAGTTCTTC	CAWSFGASREFF